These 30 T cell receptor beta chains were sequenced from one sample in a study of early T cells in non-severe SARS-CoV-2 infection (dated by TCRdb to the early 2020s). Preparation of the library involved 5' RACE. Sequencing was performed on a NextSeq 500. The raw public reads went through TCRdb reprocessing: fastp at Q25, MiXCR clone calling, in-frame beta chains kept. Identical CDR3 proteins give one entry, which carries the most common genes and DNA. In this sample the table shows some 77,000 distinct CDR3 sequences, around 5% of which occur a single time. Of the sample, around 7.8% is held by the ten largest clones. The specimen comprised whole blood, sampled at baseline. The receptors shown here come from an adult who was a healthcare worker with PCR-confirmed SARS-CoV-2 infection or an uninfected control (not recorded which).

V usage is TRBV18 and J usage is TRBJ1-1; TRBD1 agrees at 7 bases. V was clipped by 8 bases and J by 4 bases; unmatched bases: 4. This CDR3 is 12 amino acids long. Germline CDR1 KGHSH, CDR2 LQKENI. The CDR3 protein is CASGTASTEAFF. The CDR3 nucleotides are TGTGCCAGCGGGACAGCAAGCACTGAAGCTTTCTTT.

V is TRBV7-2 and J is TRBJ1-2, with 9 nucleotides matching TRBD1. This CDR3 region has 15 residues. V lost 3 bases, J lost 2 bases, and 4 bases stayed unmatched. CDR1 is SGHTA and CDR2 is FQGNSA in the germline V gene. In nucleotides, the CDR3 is TGTGCCAGCAGCTTCACAGGGGGCGGAAACTATGGCTACACCTTC. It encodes CASSFTGGGNYGYTF. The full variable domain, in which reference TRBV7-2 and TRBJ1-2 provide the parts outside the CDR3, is GAGVSQSPSNKVTEKGKDVELRCDPISGHTALYWYRQSLGQGLEFLIYFQGNSAPDKSGLPSDRFSAERTGGSVSTLTIQRTQQEDSAVYLCASSFTGGGNYGYTFGSGTRLTVV.

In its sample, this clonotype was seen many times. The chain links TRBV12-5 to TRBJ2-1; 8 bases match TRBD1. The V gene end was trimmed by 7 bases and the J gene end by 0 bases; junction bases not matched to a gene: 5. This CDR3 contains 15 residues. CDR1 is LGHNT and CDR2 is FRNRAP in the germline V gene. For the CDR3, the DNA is TGTGCTAGTGACCGGACAGGGAGCTCCTACAATGAGCAGTTCTTC. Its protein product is CASDRTGSSYNEQFF.

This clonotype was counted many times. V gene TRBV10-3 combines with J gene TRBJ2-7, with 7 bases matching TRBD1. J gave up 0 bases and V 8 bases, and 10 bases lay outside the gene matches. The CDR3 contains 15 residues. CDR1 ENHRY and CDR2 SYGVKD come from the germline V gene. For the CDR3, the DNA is TGTGCCATCTCCCGGGCAGGGACAGCCTCCTACGAGCAGTACTTC. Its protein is CAISRAGTASYEQYF.

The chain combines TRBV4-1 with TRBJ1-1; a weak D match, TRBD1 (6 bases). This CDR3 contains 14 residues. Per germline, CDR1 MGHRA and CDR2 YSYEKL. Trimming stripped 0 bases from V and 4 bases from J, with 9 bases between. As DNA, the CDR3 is TGCGCCAGCAGCCAAGAGGGGGCCCTCACTGAAGCTTTCTTT. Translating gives CASSQEGALTEAFF.

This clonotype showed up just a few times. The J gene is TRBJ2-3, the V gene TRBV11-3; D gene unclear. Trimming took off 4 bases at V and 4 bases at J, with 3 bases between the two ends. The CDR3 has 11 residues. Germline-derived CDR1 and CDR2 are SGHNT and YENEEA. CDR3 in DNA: TGTGCCAGCAGCTCTTCAGATACGCAGTATTTT. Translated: CASSSSDTQYF.

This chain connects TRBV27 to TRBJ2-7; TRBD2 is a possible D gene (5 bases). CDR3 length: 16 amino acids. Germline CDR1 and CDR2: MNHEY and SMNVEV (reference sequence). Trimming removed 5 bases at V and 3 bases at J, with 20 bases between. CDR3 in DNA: TGTGCCAGCAGTCGGACGTCCGGGATAGAAGGCTACGAGCAGTACTTC. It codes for CASSRTSGIEGYEQYF.

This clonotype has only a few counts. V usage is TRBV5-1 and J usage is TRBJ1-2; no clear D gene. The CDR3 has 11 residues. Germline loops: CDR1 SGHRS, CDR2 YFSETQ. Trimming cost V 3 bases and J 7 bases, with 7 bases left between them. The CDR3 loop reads CASSSHVGYTF. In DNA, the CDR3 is TGCGCCAGCAGCTCTCATGTTGGCTACACCTTC.

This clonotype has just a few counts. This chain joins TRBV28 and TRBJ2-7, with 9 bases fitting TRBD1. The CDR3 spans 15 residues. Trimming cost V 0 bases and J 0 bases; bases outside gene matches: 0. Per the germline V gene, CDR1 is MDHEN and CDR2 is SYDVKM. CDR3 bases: TGTGCCAGCAGTTTATGGACAGGGGGCTCCTACGAGCAGTACTTC. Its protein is CASSLWTGGSYEQYF.

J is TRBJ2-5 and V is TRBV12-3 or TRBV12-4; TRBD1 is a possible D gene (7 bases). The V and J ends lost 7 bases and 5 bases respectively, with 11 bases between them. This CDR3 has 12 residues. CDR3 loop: CASTPGGETQYF. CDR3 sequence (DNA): TGTGCCAGCACCCCAGGGGGGGAGACCCAGTACTTC.

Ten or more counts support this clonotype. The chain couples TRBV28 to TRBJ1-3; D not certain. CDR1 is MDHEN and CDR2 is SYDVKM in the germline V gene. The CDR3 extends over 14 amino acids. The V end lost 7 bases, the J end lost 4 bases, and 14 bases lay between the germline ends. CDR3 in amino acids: CASILATPGNTIYF. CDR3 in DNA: TGTGCCAGCATCCTCGCCACCCCGGGAAACACCATATATTTT.

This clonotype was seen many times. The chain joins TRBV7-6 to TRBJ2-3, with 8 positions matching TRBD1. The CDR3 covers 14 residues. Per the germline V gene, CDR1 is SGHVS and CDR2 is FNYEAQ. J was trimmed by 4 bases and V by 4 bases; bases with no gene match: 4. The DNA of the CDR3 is TGTGCCAGCAGCTCCGGACAGGGCTCAGATACGCAGTATTTT. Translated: CASSSGQGSDTQYF.

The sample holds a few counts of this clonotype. CDR3 bases: TGTGCCAGTAACCGGACAGGGGAGTTCTTC. Its translation: CASNRTGEFF. The chain links TRBV19 to TRBJ2-1, with TRBD1 matching 9 bases. Germline V gene data show CDR1 as LNHDA and CDR2 as SQIVND (reference sequence). This CDR3 spans 10 amino acids. J lost 14 bases, V lost 7 bases, and 3 bases had no gene match. Complete variable domain (other parts from reference TRBV19 and TRBJ2-1): DGGITQSPKYLFRKEGQNVTLSCEQNLNHDAMYWYRQDPGQGLRLIYYSQIVNDFQKGDIAEGYSVSREKKESFPLTVTSAQKNPTAFYLCASNRTGEFFGPGTRLTVL.

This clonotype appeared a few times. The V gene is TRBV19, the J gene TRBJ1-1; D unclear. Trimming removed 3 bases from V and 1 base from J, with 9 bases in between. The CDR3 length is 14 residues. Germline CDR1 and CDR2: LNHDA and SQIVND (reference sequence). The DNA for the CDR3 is TGTGCCAGTAGTATTTCCGGACCGAACACTGAAGCTTTCTTT. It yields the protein CASSISGPNTEAFF.

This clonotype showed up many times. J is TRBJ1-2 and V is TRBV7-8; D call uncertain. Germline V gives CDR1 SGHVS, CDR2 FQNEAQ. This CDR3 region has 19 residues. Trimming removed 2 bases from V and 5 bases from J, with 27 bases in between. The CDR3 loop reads CASSLLPAQSARGLYGYTF. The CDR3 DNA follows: TGTGCCAGCAGCTTATTGCCTGCCCAATCGGCCCGCGGGCTATATGGCTACACCTTC. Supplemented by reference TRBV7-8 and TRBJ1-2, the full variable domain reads GAGVSQSPRYKVAKRGQDVALRCDPISGHVSLFWYQQALGQGPEFLTYFQNEAQLDKSGLPSDRFFAERPEGSVSTLKIQRTQQEDSAVYLCASSLLPAQSARGLYGYTFGSGTRLTVV.

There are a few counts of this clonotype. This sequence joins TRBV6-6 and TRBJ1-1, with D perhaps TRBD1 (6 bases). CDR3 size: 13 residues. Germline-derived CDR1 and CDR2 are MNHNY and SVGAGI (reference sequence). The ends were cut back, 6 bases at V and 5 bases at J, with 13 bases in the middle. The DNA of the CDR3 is TGTGCCAGCAGGACAGGTCTTGCGACTGAAGCTTTCTTT. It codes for CASRTGLATEAFF.

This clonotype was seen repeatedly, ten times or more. The CDR3 sequence: CSATMGTFHTDTQYF. For the CDR3, the DNA is TGCAGTGCAACGATGGGGACTTTTCACACAGATACGCAGTATTTT. V usage is TRBV20-1 and J usage is TRBJ2-3; D might be TRBD2 (6 bases). The CDR3 spans 15 residues. V lost 6 bases and J 2 bases, leaving 18 bases between the germline ends. Germline CDR1 is DFQATT and CDR2 is SNEGSKA (reference sequence).

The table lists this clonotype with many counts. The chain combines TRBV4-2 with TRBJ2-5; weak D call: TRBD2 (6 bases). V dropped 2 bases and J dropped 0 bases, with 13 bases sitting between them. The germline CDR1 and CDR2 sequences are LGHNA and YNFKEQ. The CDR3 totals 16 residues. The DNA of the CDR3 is TGTGCCAGCAGCCAAAGTGCGGGAACCAACCAAGAGACCCAGTACTTC. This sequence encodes CASSQSAGTNQETQYF.

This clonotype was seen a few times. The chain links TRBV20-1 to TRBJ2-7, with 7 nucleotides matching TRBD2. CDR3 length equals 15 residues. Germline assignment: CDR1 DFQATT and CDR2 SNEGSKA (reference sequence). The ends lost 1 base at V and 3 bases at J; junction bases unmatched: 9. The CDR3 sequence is CSARGGLAELYEQYF. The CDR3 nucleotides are TGCAGTGCTAGAGGGGGTCTAGCGGAGCTCTACGAGCAGTACTTC.

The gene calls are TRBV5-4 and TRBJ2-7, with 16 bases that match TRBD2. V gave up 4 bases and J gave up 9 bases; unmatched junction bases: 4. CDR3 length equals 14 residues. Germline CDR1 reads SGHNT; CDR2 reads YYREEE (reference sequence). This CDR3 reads CASSGTSGRAGQYF. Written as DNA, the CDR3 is TGTGCCAGCAGCGGGACTAGCGGGAGGGCCGGGCAGTACTTC.

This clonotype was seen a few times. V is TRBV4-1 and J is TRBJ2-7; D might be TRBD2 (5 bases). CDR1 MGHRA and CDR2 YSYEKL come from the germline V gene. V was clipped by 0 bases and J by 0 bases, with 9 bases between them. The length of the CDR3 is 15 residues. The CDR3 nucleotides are TGCGCCAGCAGCCAAGATGAGGACTCCTCCTACGAGCAGTACTTC. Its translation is CASSQDEDSSYEQYF.

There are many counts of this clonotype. CDR3 sequence: CASSLSRVIPSYEQYF. Written as DNA, the CDR3 is TGTGCCAGCAGTTTATCAAGGGTTATACCCTCCTACGAGCAGTACTTC. V is TRBV28 and J is TRBJ2-7; D uncertain. There are 16 residues in the CDR3. The germline V and J ends were trimmed by 1 base and 0 bases, with 13 bases remaining between them. Germline loops: CDR1 MDHEN, CDR2 SYDVKM. The full variable domain, with the rest looked up from reference TRBV28 and TRBJ2-7, is DVKVTQSSRYLVKRTGEKVFLECVQDMDHENMFWYRQDPGLGLRLIYFSYDVKMKEKGDIPEGYSVSREKKERFSLILESASTNQTSMYLCASSLSRVIPSYEQYFGPGTRLTVT.

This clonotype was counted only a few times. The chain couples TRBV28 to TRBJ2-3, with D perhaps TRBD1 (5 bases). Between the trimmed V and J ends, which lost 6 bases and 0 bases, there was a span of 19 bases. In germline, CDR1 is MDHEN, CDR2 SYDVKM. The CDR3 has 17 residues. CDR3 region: CASSSASLQGSTDTQYF. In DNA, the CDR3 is TGTGCCAGCAGCTCAGCCTCCCTCCAGGGTAGCACAGATACGCAGTATTTT.

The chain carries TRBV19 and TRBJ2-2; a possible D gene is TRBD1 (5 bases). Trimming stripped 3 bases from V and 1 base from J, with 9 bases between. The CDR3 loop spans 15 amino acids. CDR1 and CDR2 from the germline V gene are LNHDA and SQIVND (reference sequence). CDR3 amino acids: CASSMAGWNTGELFF. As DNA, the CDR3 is TGTGCCAGTAGTATGGCAGGGTGGAACACCGGGGAGCTGTTTTTT.

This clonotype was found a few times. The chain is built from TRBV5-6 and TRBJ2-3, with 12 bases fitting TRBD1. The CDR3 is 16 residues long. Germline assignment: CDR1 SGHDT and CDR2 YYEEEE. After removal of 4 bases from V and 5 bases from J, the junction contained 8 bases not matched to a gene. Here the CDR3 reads CASSPWGTGGLDTQYF. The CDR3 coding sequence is TGTGCCAGCAGCCCCTGGGGGACAGGGGGCTTAGATACGCAGTATTTT.

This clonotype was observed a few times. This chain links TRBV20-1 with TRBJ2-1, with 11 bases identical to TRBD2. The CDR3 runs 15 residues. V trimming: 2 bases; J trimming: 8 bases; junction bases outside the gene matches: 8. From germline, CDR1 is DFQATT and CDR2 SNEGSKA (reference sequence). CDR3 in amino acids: CSARKGLAGGYEQFF. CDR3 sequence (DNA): TGCAGTGCTAGAAAGGGGCTAGCGGGAGGCTATGAGCAGTTCTTC.

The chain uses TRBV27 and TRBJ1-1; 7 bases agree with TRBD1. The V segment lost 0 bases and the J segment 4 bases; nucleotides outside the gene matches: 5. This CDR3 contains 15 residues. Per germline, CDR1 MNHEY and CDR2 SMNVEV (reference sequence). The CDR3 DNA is TGTGCCAGCAGTTTATCGTACGCAGGGGGCACTGAAGCTTTCTTT. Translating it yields CASSLSYAGGTEAFF.

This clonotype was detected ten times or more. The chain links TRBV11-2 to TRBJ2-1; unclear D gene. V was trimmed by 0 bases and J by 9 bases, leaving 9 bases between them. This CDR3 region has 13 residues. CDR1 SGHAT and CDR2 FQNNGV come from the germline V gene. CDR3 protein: CASSLDNAAEQFF. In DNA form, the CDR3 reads TGTGCCAGCAGCTTAGATAACGCTGCTGAGCAGTTCTTC.

The CDR3 spells CASSLDFAPIGSDTQYF. CDR3 sequence (DNA): TGTGCCAGCAGCTTAGATTTCGCTCCCATAGGTTCCGATACGCAGTATTTT. V gene TRBV11-2 combines with J gene TRBJ2-3; D gene ambiguous. Trimming pared 0 bases from V and 6 bases from J, leaving 19 bases between. There are 17 residues in the CDR3. CDR1 SGHAT and CDR2 FQNNGV come from the germline V gene.

In DNA form, the CDR3 reads TGTGCAAGTCGCTTACCACTAGCGGGAGGGCCGTTTTTAGAGACCCAGTACTTC. Amino acids: CASRLPLAGGPFLETQYF. V is TRBV12-2 and J is TRBJ2-5; the tabulated D call, TRBD2, remains unverified against the DNA. TRBV12-2 is tagged as a pseudogene. The CDR3 contains 18 residues.